These 13 T cell receptor beta chains were sequenced from one sample in a study of blood T cells in healthy people across ages. Using a J-beta primer mix together with a sample-barcoded 5' primer, a second PCR was run for roughly 7 to 11 cycles. TCRdb re-called the 5' RACE reads through MiXCR, storing one row per CDR3 protein. The data contain 2 million or so distinct CDR3 sequences, roughly 50% of them seen just once; the ten biggest clones take up around 2.1%. The sequenced material came from blood. These receptor sequences come from a woman aged 40 to 49 in good health.

The J gene is TRBJ2-7, the V gene TRBV5-1; tentatively, D is TRBD2 (6 bases). TRBJ2-4 explains the end of the DNA better; the J call may be wrong. The CDR3 has 19 residues. Germline-derived CDR1 and CDR2 are SGHRS and YFSETQ. CDR3 region: CASSLGLLSGVRTKNIQYF. Here the CDR3 DNA reads TGCGCCAGCAGCTTGGGACTTCTCTCGGGGGTTCGAACCAAAAACATTCAGTACTTC.

The genes are TRBV20-1 and TRBJ1-2; no reliable D call. CDR1 is DFQATT, CDR2 SNEGSKA, per germline (reference sequence). This CDR3 is 12 amino acids long. The V end was cut by 2 bases, the J end by 7 bases, with 11 bases between. In nucleotides, the CDR3 is TGCAGTGCTAGAACCCTCTCCATTGGCTACACCTTC. Protein: CSARTLSIGYTF.

The chain has TRBV20-1 and TRBJ2-1; a possible D gene is TRBD2 (5 bases). The CDR3 sequence is 15 residues long. Deletions cut 3 bases from V and 5 bases from J, with 17 bases between. Germline-derived CDR1 and CDR2 are DFQATT and SNEGSKA (reference sequence). The CDR3 nucleotides read TGCAGTGCTAGGCATGAGCCTAGCCATCACAATGAGCAGTTCTTC. Protein sequence: CSARHEPSHHNEQFF.

This sequence joins TRBV6-2 or TRBV6-3 and TRBJ2-5; 7 positions match TRBD2. The germline V gene encodes CDR1 MNHEY and CDR2 SVGEGT. The junction had 15 bases not matched to a gene; V was cut back by 8 bases and J by 6 bases. The CDR3 sequence is 15 residues long. The CDR3 DNA is TGTGCCAGCGGGCCTAGCGGTTCCTTAGGGAAGACCCAGTACTTC. Amino acids: CASGPSGSLGKTQYF.

The chain recombines TRBV12-3 or TRBV12-4 with TRBJ2-3; 9 bases align to TRBD1. The CDR3 loop spans 17 amino acids. V was clipped by 4 bases and J by 4 bases; unmatched bases: 12. In DNA form, the CDR3 reads TGTGCCAGCAGTTCCCCCCGCGGGACAGGGATACCAGATACGCAGTATTTT. It encodes CASSSPRGTGIPDTQYF.

The DNA of the CDR3 is TGTGCCAGCGCTAACGGGCCGGGTAGCGAGACCCAGTACTTC. Translating gives CASANGPGSETQYF. The chain employs TRBV7-3 and TRBJ2-7; the D is unclear. Near its end, the DNA agrees better with TRBJ2-5, so the J call may be wrong. The CDR3 consists of 14 residues. Germline V gives CDR1 SGHTA, CDR2 FQGTGA.

CDR3: CSARKTSGGNNEQFF. For the CDR3, the DNA is TGCAGTGCTAGGAAGACTAGCGGGGGAAACAATGAGCAGTTCTTC. The J gene is TRBJ2-1, the V gene TRBV20-1; 12 bases map to TRBD2. This CDR3 spans 15 amino acids. Trimming at V came to 3 bases and at J to 5 bases, leaving 5 bases not matched to a gene. Germline V gene lookup returns CDR1 DFQATT and CDR2 SNEGSKA (reference sequence).

The gene calls are TRBV12-3 or TRBV12-4 and TRBJ2-5; a weak D match, TRBD2 (6 bases). The germline V and J ends were trimmed by 7 bases and 4 bases, with 16 bases remaining between them. The CDR3 contains 14 residues. DNA for the CDR3: TGTGCCAGCACACGGGACTCGGCGACAGAGACCCAGTACTTC. Protein product: CASTRDSATETQYF.

This clonotype was seen more than once but under ten times. The chain is built from TRBV28 and TRBJ2-3; D is unclear. This CDR3 is built from 16 residues. Trimming stripped 3 bases from V and 1 base from J, with 14 bases between. Germline values: CDR1 MDHEN, CDR2 SYDVKM. DNA of the CDR3: TGTGCCAGCAGTTTTCTCAACTTCCATTGCACAGATACGCAGTATTTT. Translating it yields CASSFLNFHCTDTQYF.

The chain links TRBV10-1 to TRBJ2-1, with D possibly matching TRBD2 (6 bases). Germline CDR1 and CDR2: WNHNN and SYGVQD (reference sequence). Trimming cost V 6 bases and J 9 bases, with 27 bases left between them. This CDR3 has 17 amino acids. Here the CDR3 reads CASRRGGTVPYGSEQFF. CDR3 bases: TGCGCCAGCAGGAGGGGCGGGACGGTGCCCTATGGTAGTGAGCAGTTCTTC.

As regards this clonotype: At one boundary the junction diverges from the germline segment, which might be a read error. This sequence joins TRBV12-3 or TRBV12-4 and TRBJ2-3; 8 bases line up with TRBD2. CDR3 length: 16 amino acids. For the CDR3, the DNA is TGTGCCGGCAGCCCATCAGGCGGGAGGAGCGCAGATACGCAGTATTTT. Residues: CAGSPSGGRSADTQYF.

This clonotype was counted between two and nine times. The chain employs TRBV4-3 and TRBJ2-6; D is ambiguous. Germline V CDR1 and CDR2: LGHNA, YSLEER. Trimming shortened V by 0 bases and J by 4 bases, and 13 bases separated the two germline ends. The CDR3 loop spans 17 amino acids. The CDR3 loop reads CASSQDLDPSGANVLTF. The CDR3 DNA sequence: TGCGCCAGCAGCCAAGATTTAGACCCCTCCGGGGCCAACGTCCTGACTTTC.

The chain combines TRBV3-1 with TRBJ2-3; 7 nucleotides agree with TRBD1. Germline V CDR1 and CDR2: LGHDT, YNNKEL (reference sequence). This CDR3 is built from 15 residues. V gave up 2 bases and J gave up 2 bases; unmatched junction bases: 4. The CDR3 nucleotides are TGTGCCAGCAGCCAATGGGACAGCCACACAGATACGCAGTATTTT. Translation gives CASSQWDSHTDTQYF.